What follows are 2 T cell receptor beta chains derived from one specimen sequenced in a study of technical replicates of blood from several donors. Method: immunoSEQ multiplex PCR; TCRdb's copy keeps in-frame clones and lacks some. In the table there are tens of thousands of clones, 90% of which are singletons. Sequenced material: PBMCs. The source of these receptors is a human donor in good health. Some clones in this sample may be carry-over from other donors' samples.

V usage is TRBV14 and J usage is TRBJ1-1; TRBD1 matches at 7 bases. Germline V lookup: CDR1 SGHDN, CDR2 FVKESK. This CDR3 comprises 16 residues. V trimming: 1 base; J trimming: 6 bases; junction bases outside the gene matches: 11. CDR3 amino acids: CASSQGSSQGQAEAFF. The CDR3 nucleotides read TGTGCCAGCAGCCAAGGATCGTCCCAAGGACAGGCTGAAGCTTTCTTT.

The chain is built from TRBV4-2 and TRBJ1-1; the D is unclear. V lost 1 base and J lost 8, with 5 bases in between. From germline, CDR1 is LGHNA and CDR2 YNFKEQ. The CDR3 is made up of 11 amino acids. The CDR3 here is CASSQGREAFF. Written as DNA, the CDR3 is TGTGCCAGCAGCCAAGGCAGGGAAGCTTTCTTT.